The T cell receptor beta chain under discussion was sequenced for a study of blood T cell repertoires in COVID-19. Sequencing used immunoSEQ multiplex PCR; TCRdb keeps in-frame clones, though not all of them. Found here are roughly 500,000 clones, approximately 85% of them singletons; the top ten hold approximately 3.2%. V lost 2 bases, J lost 2 bases, and 13 bases stayed unmatched. The CDR3 totals 18 residues. CDR1 is LNHDA and CDR2 is SQIVND in the germline V gene (reference sequence). This sequence originates from a human donor in a cohort sampled during active COVID-19. V is TRBV19 and J is TRBJ2-7; 9 nucleotides agree with TRBD1. Sequencing used peripheral blood. CDR3 protein: CASSIRRQGGLGAYEQYF. In DNA, the CDR3 is TGTGCCAGTAGTATAAGGAGACAGGGGGGATTGGGCGCCTACGAGCAGTACTTC.